The TCR beta chain under discussion was sequenced for a study of blood T cell repertoires in COVID-19 (dated by TCRdb to 2019 to 2021). General notes on the study: Collaborator samples came from the United States, Italy and Spain and covered acute and convalescent phases of COVID-19. The material from the prospective study consisted of cDNA or gDNA derived from T cells, B-cell-depleted T cells, or PBMCs. HLA class I and class II types, where available, came from metadata supplied by the sample provider rather than from assay-based typing. Subjects who had been exposed to COVID-19, were actively infected with it, or had recovered from it provided the deeply sampled blood TCRbeta repertoires that made up the dataset. Sample metadata almost always included a de-identified subject ID, COVID-19 status, age in years and sex. The repertoires were released in a freely available public database meant as a resource for research on the immune response to SARS-CoV-2. The samples were drawn from the first 160 participants of the ongoing ImmuneRACE study and from some 1,300 subjects provided by 6 global collaborators.

The collaborating institutions used their own protocols to collect whole blood in K2EDTA tubes. For TCRbeta analysis, collaborators shipped samples as frozen whole blood, isolated PBMCs, or DNA extracted from either of those sample types. The immunoSEQ Assay, a bias-controlled multiplex PCR, was used to amplify TCRbeta CDR3 regions from genomic DNA. Turning to the authors' computational methods: Nucleated cell counts per sample were estimated from amplification of reference gene primers within the assay. To quantify the absolute abundance of each unique TCRbeta CDR3 rearrangement, sequence reads were collapsed and filtered. For each sample, productive Simpson clonality was calculated by taking the square root of Simpson's diversity index across productive rearrangements. TCRdb obtained this table from immuneACCESS and retained in-frame rearrangements with V and J assigned. These tables miss some clones; where compared with another copy, unresolved V genes account for less than half of the shortfall, and the remainder is unexplained. The DNA was the basis for D and trimming; V, J and clone size are from that table. The sample includes about 46,000 clones, with approximately 90% observed a single time. Around 8.7% of the sample is held by the ten biggest clonotypes.

General study outcomes and caveats: The amount of clinical and demographic metadata varied by source and participant and was provided uncurated.

As for this clone: The antigen this receptor binds is unknown. It has no much larger one-base neighbor in the sample; base qualities were not kept.

The clonotype originates from a man aged 50 to 59 with active COVID-19. Sequencing was performed on peripheral blood.

At the DNA level, the sequence is TGTGCCAGCAGTGGGTTCGGGGCATCTCTAGACAGGCCGGTATTCGACGAGCAGTACTTC. Its translation reads: CASSGFGASLDRPVFDEQYF. Rearrangement joined TRBV6-1 to TRBJ2-7; TRBD1 is possibly the D segment (6 matching bases). From the cysteine up to the phenylalanine, the CDR3 has a length of 20 residues. Just CDR3 DNA is preserved here, 60 bases in frame from base 1. Trimming at the junction amounts to 4 bases on V and 5 bases on J, and the germline ends lie 33 bases apart. Via the germline V gene, CDR1 is MNHNS and CDR2 SASEGT.